A selection of T cell receptor beta chains follows, all from one sample in a study of spatial heterogeneity in lung cancer. TCRdb re-derived calls from the 5' RACE reads in MiXCR, one entry per CDR3 protein. The sample includes some 87,000 distinct CDR3 sequences, around 10% of them seen just once. The specimen comprised PBMCs, sampled at surgery. The receptors come from a male donor with early-stage non-small cell lung cancer. Both conserved end residues are part of each CDR3. The D gene is left open where the match is weak. Clone sizes are given selectively: once, few, many, or a class where the clone is expanded.

d_gene: .
v_gene: TRBV11-2
j_gene: TRBJ2-1
abundance: many
CDR3nt: TGTGCCAGCAGCTCTTACAGGAGTTACAATGAGCAGTTCTTC
CDR3aa: CASSSYRSYNEQFF

d_gene: .
v_gene: TRBV29-1
j_gene: TRBJ2-1
abundance: many
CDR3nt: TGCAGCGTTGATCAGGGGGGACTTCAAGGTTGGAATGAGCAGTTCTTC
CDR3aa: CSVDQGGLQGWNEQFF

d_gene: TRBD2
v_gene: TRBV7-2
j_gene: TRBJ2-1
abundance: few
CDR3nt: TGTGCCAGCAGCTTAACTAGCGGGAGGGGCGATGAGCAGTTCTTC
CDR3aa: CASSLTSGRGDEQFF

d_gene: .
v_gene: TRBV28
j_gene: TRBJ1-3
abundance: once
CDR3nt: TGTGCCAGCAGTTTGGTACCTTCATCTGGAAACGCCATATATTTT
CDR3aa: CASSLVPSSGNAIYF

d_gene: TRBD1
v_gene: TRBV10-3
j_gene: TRBJ1-2
abundance: .
CDR3nt: TGTGCCGTCGGACAGGGGTCTACCTATGGCTACACCTTC
CDR3aa: CAVGQGSTYGYTF

d_gene: TRBD2
v_gene: TRBV13
j_gene: TRBJ2-5
abundance: few
CDR3nt: TGTGCCAGCAGCTCGTGGACTAGCGCCCAAGAGACCCAGTACTTC
CDR3aa: CASSSWTSAQETQYF

d_gene: .
v_gene: TRBV6-1
j_gene: TRBJ1-4
abundance: .
CDR3nt: TGTGCCAGCAGTGAGTCTCCAACTAATGAAAAACTGTTTTTT
CDR3aa: CASSESPTNEKLFF

d_gene: .
v_gene: TRBV4-3
j_gene: TRBJ2-5
abundance: .
CDR3nt: TGCGCCAGCAGCCAAGCTCCAGGACTTATGGAGACCCAGTACTTC
CDR3aa: CASSQAPGLMETQYF

d_gene: TRBD1
v_gene: TRBV12-3/TRBV12-4
j_gene: TRBJ1-5
abundance: many
CDR3nt: TGTGCCAGCAGCTCAACAGGGGGCAATCAGCCCCAGCATTTT
CDR3aa: CASSSTGGNQPQHF

d_gene: .
v_gene: TRBV11-2
j_gene: TRBJ2-3
abundance: .
CDR3nt: TGTGCCAGCAGCTCAACGGGACTCAGCACAGATACGCAGTATTTT
CDR3aa: CASSSTGLSTDTQYF

d_gene: .
v_gene: TRBV6-1
j_gene: TRBJ2-2
abundance: .
CDR3nt: TGTGCCAGCAGTGGGGCTAGATCGGGAGCGGCCGGGGAGCTGTTTTTT
CDR3aa: CASSGARSGAAGELFF

d_gene: TRBD2
v_gene: TRBV15
j_gene: TRBJ2-7
abundance: few
CDR3nt: TGTGCCACCAGCAGAGGACTAGCGGATCAAGCCTACGAGCAGTACTTC
CDR3aa: CATSRGLADQAYEQYF

d_gene: TRBD2
v_gene: TRBV29-1
j_gene: TRBJ2-5
abundance: few
CDR3nt: TGCAGCGTTGTCACTAGCGGGCAAGAGACCCAGTACTTC
CDR3aa: CSVVTSGQETQYF

d_gene: .
v_gene: TRBV15
j_gene: TRBJ2-5
abundance: few
CDR3nt: TGTGCCACCAGCAGACAAGGGGCAGCCGAAGAGACCCAGTACTTC
CDR3aa: CATSRQGAAEETQYF

d_gene: .
v_gene: TRBV2
j_gene: TRBJ2-1
abundance: few
CDR3nt: TGTGCCAGCAGGGCCGAGCCCTCCTACAATGAGCAGTTCTTC
CDR3aa: CASRAEPSYNEQFF

d_gene: .
v_gene: TRBV5-1
j_gene: TRBJ2-1
abundance: .
CDR3nt: TGCGCCAGCAGCCTGGGGACGGGAGAAGGAGGGCAGTTCTTC
CDR3aa: CASSLGTGEGGQFF

d_gene: .
v_gene: TRBV6-5
j_gene: TRBJ2-7
abundance: few
CDR3nt: TGTGCCAGCCCCTTCACGAGTAGTCGAGTAACCCACGAGCAGTACTTC
CDR3aa: CASPFTSSRVTHEQYF

d_gene: TRBD2
v_gene: TRBV2
j_gene: TRBJ2-5
abundance: .
CDR3nt: TGTGCCAGCAGTGCGACTAGCGGGGGGGAGACCCAGTACTTC
CDR3aa: CASSATSGGETQYF

d_gene: .
v_gene: TRBV3-1
j_gene: TRBJ2-2
abundance: many
CDR3nt: TGTGCCAGCAGCCAAGAATTGGACGCGGGCACCGGGGAGCTGTTTTTT
CDR3aa: CASSQELDAGTGELFF

d_gene: TRBD1
v_gene: TRBV28
j_gene: TRBJ2-2
abundance: many
CDR3nt: TGTGCCAGCAGTCCCCCAGGGCAGGGGGCGTCCGGGGAGCTGTTTTTT
CDR3aa: CASSPPGQGASGELFF

d_gene: .
v_gene: TRBV3-1
j_gene: TRBJ1-1
abundance: once
CDR3nt: TGTGCCAGCAGCCCCAGGGGATCGAGAAACACTGAAGCTTTCTTT
CDR3aa: CASSPRGSRNTEAFF

d_gene: .
v_gene: TRBV6-2/TRBV6-3
j_gene: TRBJ2-3
abundance: few
CDR3nt: TGTGCCAGCAGCCCCCCCTCGTGGAGCACAGATACGCAGTATTTT
CDR3aa: CASSPPSWSTDTQYF